The rows below give T cell receptor beta chains drawn from one sample of a study of shared clonotypes between healthy human individuals. Using immunoSEQ multiplex PCR, the repertoire was profiled, and TCRdb retains in-frame clones only, with some absent. The sample carries around 600,000 clones, roughly 97% recorded once. The source material was naive CD4+ T cells sorted from blood. The receptors originated from a woman in her thirties in good health. The CDR3 runs from the conserved cysteine through the conserved F or W. Fields, in order: clone size, CDR3 length, J gene, D gene, V gene, CDR3 DNA, CDR3 protein. A D gene is named only where the DNA matches it firmly. Rows give clone size only sometimes, using once, few, many, or a class for an expanded clone.

size: NA; length: 15; J: TRBJ2-5; D: TRBD2; V: TRBV28; DNA: TGTGCCAGCAGTTTCCCTGGGGGGGTCTGGTGGACCCAGTACTTC; CDR3: CASSFPGGVWWTQYF
size: NA; length: 13; J: TRBJ1-1; D: NA; V: TRBV30; DNA: TGTGCCTGGAGTGTAACCGGAGGAACTGAAGCTTTCTTT; CDR3: CAWSVTGGTEAFF
size: NA; length: 15; J: TRBJ2-7; D: NA; V: TRBV21-1; DNA: TGTGCCAGAGGTTCGGTCGAGGGTAGCTCCTACGAGCAGTACTTC; CDR3: CARGSVEGSSYEQYF
size: NA; length: 11; J: TRBJ1-6; D: NA; V: TRBV19; DNA: TGTGCCAGTAGTCAAAATTCACCCCTCCACTTT; CDR3: CASSQNSPLHF
size: NA; length: 14; J: TRBJ2-7; D: NA; V: TRBV6-1; DNA: TGTGCCAGCAGTGAAGGCGGCCGGGTCAACGAGCAGTACTTC; CDR3: CASSEGGRVNEQYF
size: NA; length: 18; J: TRBJ1-6; D: NA; V: TRBV7-9; DNA: TGTGCCAGCAGCTTAGTCCCTCACGGGGGGAGCTATAATTCACCCCTCCACTTT; CDR3: CASSLVPHGGSYNSPLHF
size: NA; length: 16; J: TRBJ1-3; D: TRBD1; V: TRBV4-1; DNA: TGCGCCAGCAGCCAAGATATCAGGGGGAGTGGTTACACCATATATTTT; CDR3: CASSQDIRGSGYTIYF
size: NA; length: 14; J: TRBJ1-2; D: NA; V: TRBV6-5; DNA: TGTGCCAGCAGGGGCGACGAGGGGAGAGGGGGCTACACCTTC; CDR3: CASRGDEGRGGYTF
size: NA; length: 13; J: TRBJ1-5; D: NA; V: TRBV6-1; DNA: TGTGCCAGCAGTGTCGATAGCAATCAGCCCCAGCATTTT; CDR3: CASSVDSNQPQHF
size: NA; length: 12; J: TRBJ1-1; D: NA; V: TRBV10-3; DNA: TGTGCCATCAGTGAGGTCCAGGGGGAAGCTTTCTTT; CDR3: CAISEVQGEAFF
size: few; length: 10; J: TRBJ2-3; D: NA; V: TRBV20-1; DNA: TGCAGTGCTAGAACAGATACGCAGTATTTT; CDR3: CSARTDTQYF
size: NA; length: 15; J: TRBJ1-4; D: NA; V: TRBV5-1; DNA: TGCGCCAGCAGCTCCTCAGGGACAACTAATGAAAAACTGTTTTTT; CDR3: CASSSSGTTNEKLFF
size: NA; length: 16; J: TRBJ2-7; D: TRBD2; V: TRBV5-1; DNA: TGCGCCAGCAGCTTTACCGGGACTAGCGCTAACTACGAGCAGTACTTC; CDR3: CASSFTGTSANYEQYF
size: NA; length: 15; J: TRBJ2-2; D: NA; V: TRBV18; DNA: TGTGCCAGCTCACCACCGACAGACATCACCGGGGAGCTGTTTTTT; CDR3: CASSPPTDITGELFF
size: NA; length: 13; J: TRBJ2-3; D: NA; V: TRBV29-1; DNA: TGCAGCGTAGAGGGCTATACCGCAGATACGCAGTATTTT; CDR3: CSVEGYTADTQYF
size: NA; length: 13; J: TRBJ1-2; D: NA; V: TRBV6-5; DNA: TGTGCCAGCAGTTACTCCAATAACTATGGCTACACCTTC; CDR3: CASSYSNNYGYTF
size: NA; length: 15; J: TRBJ1-4; D: TRBD1; V: TRBV7-9; DNA: TGTGCCAGCAGCAAACGACAGGGAGCTAATGAAAAACTGTTTTTT; CDR3: CASSKRQGANEKLFF
size: NA; length: 19; J: TRBJ2-7; D: TRBD2; V: TRBV5-8; DNA: TGTGCCAGCAGCTGGCGCCCGGGACTAGCGGACTCCCGGTCCTACGAGCAGTACTTC; CDR3: CASSWRPGLADSRSYEQYF
size: NA; length: 15; J: TRBJ2-2; D: NA; V: TRBV18; DNA: TGTGCCAGCTCACCGACAGGTCCGAACACCGGGGAGCTGTTTTTT; CDR3: CASSPTGPNTGELFF
size: NA; length: 16; J: TRBJ1-4; D: NA; V: TRBV2; DNA: TGTGCCAGCAGTCCCCGACAGGCCCCAACTAATGAAAAACTGTTTTTT; CDR3: CASSPRQAPTNEKLFF
size: NA; length: 15; J: TRBJ1-4; D: NA; V: TRBV28; DNA: TGTGCCAGCAGTTTAGGTGCGGAAAATAATGAAAAACTGTTTTTT; CDR3: CASSLGAENNEKLFF
size: once; length: 14; J: TRBJ2-5; D: NA; V: TRBV5-1; DNA: TGCGCCAGCAGCCTCGGGACTGTCCAAGAGACCCAGTACTTC; CDR3: CASSLGTVQETQYF
size: NA; length: 15; J: TRBJ1-6; D: NA; V: TRBV7-2; DNA: TGTGCCAGCAGCTCGAGAGGATCTAGTAATTCACCCCTCCACTTT; CDR3: CASSSRGSSNSPLHF
size: NA; length: 13; J: TRBJ2-7; D: NA; V: TRBV28; DNA: TGTGCCAGCAGTTTAAATCAGGTCGGGGAGCAGTACTTC; CDR3: CASSLNQVGEQYF
size: once; length: 15; J: TRBJ1-1; D: TRBD1; V: TRBV5-6; DNA: TGTGCCAGCAGCGACACAGGGGTCGGTGTTGCTGAAGCTTTCTTT; CDR3: CASSDTGVGVAEAFF
size: NA; length: 15; J: TRBJ2-1; D: NA; V: TRBV5-1; DNA: TGCGCCAGCAGCTTGGGGGCTACCACTGCCAATGAGCAGTTCTTC; CDR3: CASSLGATTANEQFF
size: NA; length: 16; J: TRBJ2-7; D: TRBD1; V: TRBV19; DNA: TGTGCCAGTAGTTCCCAAGGACAGGGAAGCTCCTACGAGCAGTACTTC; CDR3: CASSSQGQGSSYEQYF
size: once; length: 13; J: TRBJ1-1; D: NA; V: TRBV7-8; DNA: TGTGCCAGCAGCTTAGCATCTTTGACTGAAGCTTTCTTT; CDR3: CASSLASLTEAFF